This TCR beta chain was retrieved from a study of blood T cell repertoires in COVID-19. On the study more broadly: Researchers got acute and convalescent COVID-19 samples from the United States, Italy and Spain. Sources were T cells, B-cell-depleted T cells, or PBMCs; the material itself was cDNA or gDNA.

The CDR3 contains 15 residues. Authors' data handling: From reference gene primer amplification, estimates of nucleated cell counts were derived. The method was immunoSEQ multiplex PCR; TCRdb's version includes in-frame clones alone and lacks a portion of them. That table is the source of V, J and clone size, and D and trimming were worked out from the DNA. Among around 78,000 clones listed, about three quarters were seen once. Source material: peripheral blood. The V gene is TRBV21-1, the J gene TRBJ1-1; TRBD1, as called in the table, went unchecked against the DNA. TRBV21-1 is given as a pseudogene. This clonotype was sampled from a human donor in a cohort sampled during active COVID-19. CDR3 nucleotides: TGTGCCAGCAGCAGGTTACAGGGGGCCTGCACTGAAGCTTTCTTT. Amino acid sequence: CASSRLQGACTEAFF.